These 9 T cell receptor beta chains were sequenced from one sample in a study of identical twins. MiXCR, applied by TCRdb to the 5' RACE reads, yields one record per CDR3 protein. The sample holds hundreds of thousands of distinct CDR3 sequences, 8.6% seen once. These data were also reused for a study on yellow fever vaccine responses in identical twins.

Sequenced: PBMCs. These TCRs come from a woman younger than 35 in good health.

This clonotype was detected only a few times. The chain employs TRBV20-1 and TRBJ1-5; D is perhaps TRBD1 (5 bases). Germline values: CDR1 DFQATT, CDR2 SNEGSKA (reference sequence). The CDR3 totals 17 residues. With 5 bases removed from V and 0 bases from J, the gap between germline ends came to 20 bases. The CDR3 DNA reads TGCAGTGCTCTTCCCCTTGTTGGGGGGACTAGCAATCAGCCCCAGCATTTT. Protein: CSALPLVGGTSNQPQHF.

This clonotype was recorded many times. The chain combines TRBV5-6 with TRBJ2-1; a weak D match, TRBD1 (6 bases). This CDR3 is built from 12 residues. Germline CDR1 and CDR2: SGHDT and YYEEEE. Between the trimmed V and J ends, which lost 2 bases and 11 bases, there was a span of 11 bases. CDR3 residues: CASSFGTTKQFF. CDR3 DNA: TGTGCCAGCAGCTTTGGGACAACGAAGCAGTTCTTC.

This clonotype appeared a few times. This chain connects TRBV28 to TRBJ1-2; 7 positions match TRBD1. Looked up from germline, CDR1 is MDHEN and CDR2 is SYDVKM. This CDR3 has 13 residues. The V and J ends lost 1 base and 7 bases, in that order; junction bases with no gene match: 3. The CDR3 sequence: CASSLFGTVGYTF. CDR3 coding DNA: TGTGCCAGCAGTTTATTTGGGACAGTTGGCTACACCTTC.

J is TRBJ2-5 and V is TRBV9, with TRBD2 matching over 8 bases. V shed 0 bases and J 5 bases; nucleotides not matched to a gene: 9. CDR1 and CDR2 from the germline V gene are SGDLS and YYNGEE. The CDR3 is 16 residues long. CDR3 sequence: CASSVALTSGGETQYF. The DNA of the CDR3 is TGTGCCAGCAGCGTAGCTCTTACTAGCGGAGGGGAGACCCAGTACTTC.

This clonotype was counted a few times. This rearrangement joins TRBV2 to TRBJ1-5; D remains ambiguous. The length of the CDR3 is 15 residues. The V end was cut by 2 bases, the J end by 6 bases, with 14 bases between. Germline CDR1 reads SNHLY; CDR2 reads FYNNEI. CDR3 residues: CASSESSRVGQPQHF. The DNA of the CDR3 is TGTGCCAGCAGTGAATCTTCTCGTGTCGGTCAGCCCCAGCATTTT. Filled out from reference TRBV2 and TRBJ1-5, the complete variable domain reads EPEVTQTPSHQVTQMGQEVILRCVPISNHLYFYWYRQILGQKVEFLVSFYNNEISEKSEIFDDQFSVERPDGSNFTLKIRSTKLEDSAMYFCASSESSRVGQPQHFGDGTRLSIL.

Ten or more counts support this clonotype. The chain is built from TRBV7-2 and TRBJ2-5, with D possibly matching TRBD1 (5 bases). From germline, CDR1 is SGHTA and CDR2 FQGNSA. The CDR3 sequence is 15 residues long. V dropped 3 bases and J dropped 5 bases, with 16 bases sitting between them. For the CDR3, the DNA is TGTGCCAGCAGCTTCCCGGCAGGGTTGGGGGAGACCCAGTACTTC. This gives the protein CASSFPAGLGETQYF.

This clonotype has a count of ten or more. The CDR3: CASSDSSGGTDTQYF. CDR3 in DNA: TGTGCCAGCAGTGACTCTAGCGGGGGCACAGATACGCAGTATTTT. The chain recombines TRBV6-4 with TRBJ2-3; 8 bases align to TRBD2. From germline, CDR1 is MRHNA and CDR2 SNTAGT. The CDR3 runs to 15 residues. After removal of 0 bases from V and 1 base from J, the junction contained 0 bases not matched to a gene.

This clonotype was counted at least ten times. The genes are TRBV20-1 and TRBJ2-7, with D hard to call. CDR3 length equals 16 residues. Trimming removed 0 bases from V and 4 bases from J, with 19 bases in between. The V gene's germline CDR1 is DFQATT and CDR2 SNEGSKA (reference sequence). The CDR3 sequence: CSARDPDLPRGYEQYF. The DNA of the CDR3 is TGCAGTGCTAGAGATCCCGACCTTCCTCGTGGGTACGAGCAGTACTTC.

This clonotype was detected a few times. The rearrangement links TRBV5-6 to TRBJ2-2, with D uncertain. V was trimmed by 3 bases and J by 2 bases, leaving 17 bases between them. The germline CDR1 and CDR2 sequences are SGHDT and YYEEEE. The CDR3 extends over 17 amino acids. In nucleotides, the CDR3 is TGTGCCAGCAGCTGGAAAATTGGAATCGTCAACACCGGGGAGCTGTTTTTT. This gives the protein CASSWKIGIVNTGELFF.